This T cell receptor (beta chain) was obtained from a study of blood T cell repertoires in COVID-19. As for the study in general: From T cells, B-cell-depleted T cells, or PBMCs came the material, which was cDNA or gDNA.

Study processing details: Counts of nucleated cells, estimated from reference gene primer amplification, were obtained. TCRdb's copy holds only in-frame clones and misses some; the assay was immunoSEQ multiplex PCR. V, J and clone size reflect that table, while D and trimming were determined from the DNA. The sample gives some 240,000 clones, approximately 84% of which show up once; roughly 6.7% is in the top ten. Enrolled through a virtual design, the participants were between roughly 18 and 100 years of age and came from fewer than 30 US areas. Allocation to cohorts depended on clinical history reported by the participants. CDR1 and CDR2 (germline): SGHNT, YYREEE (reference sequence). Trimming cost V 4 bases and J 6 bases, with 10 bases left between them. This CDR3 contains 13 residues.

Sequencing input: PBMCs or T cells enriched from blood (not recorded which). The chain joins TRBV5-4 to TRBJ2-2; D perhaps matches TRBD2 (5 bases). The sequence derives from a woman aged 45-60 years who had been exposed to COVID-19. CDR3 sequence: CASSAVLAGELFF. In nucleotides, the CDR3 is TGTGCCAGCAGCGCGGTACTAGCCGGGGAGCTGTTTTTT.